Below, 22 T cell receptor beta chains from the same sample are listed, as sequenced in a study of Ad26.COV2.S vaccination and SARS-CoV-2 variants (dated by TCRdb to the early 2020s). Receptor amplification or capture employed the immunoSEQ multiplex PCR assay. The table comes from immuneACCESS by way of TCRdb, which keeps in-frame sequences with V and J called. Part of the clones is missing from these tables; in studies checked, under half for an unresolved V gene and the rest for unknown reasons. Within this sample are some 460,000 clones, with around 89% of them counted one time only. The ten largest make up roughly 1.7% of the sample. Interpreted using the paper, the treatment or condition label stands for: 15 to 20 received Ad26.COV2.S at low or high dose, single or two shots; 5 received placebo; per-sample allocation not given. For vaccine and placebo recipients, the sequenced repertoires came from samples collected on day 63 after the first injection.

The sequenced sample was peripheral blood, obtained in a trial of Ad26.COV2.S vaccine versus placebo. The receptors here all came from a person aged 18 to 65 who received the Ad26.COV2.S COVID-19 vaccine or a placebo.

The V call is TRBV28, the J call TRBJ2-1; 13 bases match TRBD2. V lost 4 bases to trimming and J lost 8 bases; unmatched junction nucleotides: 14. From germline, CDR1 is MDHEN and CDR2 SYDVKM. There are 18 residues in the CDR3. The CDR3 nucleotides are TGTGCCAGCAGTTCCCCCTTAACTAGCGGGAGGGGTCGAGATGAGCAGTTCTTC. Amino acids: CASSSPLTSGRGRDEQFF.

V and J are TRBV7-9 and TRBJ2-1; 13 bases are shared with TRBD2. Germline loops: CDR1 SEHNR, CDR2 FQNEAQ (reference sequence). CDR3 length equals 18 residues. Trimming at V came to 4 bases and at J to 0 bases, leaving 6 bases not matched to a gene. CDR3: CASSSNGLAGVSYNEQFF. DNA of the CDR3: TGTGCCAGCAGCTCAAATGGACTAGCGGGAGTCTCCTACAATGAGCAGTTCTTC.

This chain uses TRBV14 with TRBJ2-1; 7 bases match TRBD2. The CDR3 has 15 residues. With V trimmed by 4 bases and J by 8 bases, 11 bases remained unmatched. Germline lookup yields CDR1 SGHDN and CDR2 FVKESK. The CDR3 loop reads CASSLGRAPWDEQFF. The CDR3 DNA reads TGTGCCAGCAGCCTGGGGAGGGCCCCTTGGGATGAGCAGTTCTTC. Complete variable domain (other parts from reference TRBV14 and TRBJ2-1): EAGVTQFPSHSVIEKGQTVTLRCDPISGHDNLYWYRRVMGKEIKFLLHFVKESKQDESGMPNNRFLAERTGGTYSTLKVQPAELEDSGVYFCASSLGRAPWDEQFFGPGTRLTVL.

The DNA for the CDR3 is TGCGCCAGCAGCCAAGACTCGGCTGGACAACTGTTTTTT. Residues: CASSQDSAGQLFF. V usage is TRBV4-3 and J usage is TRBJ1-4; D gene unclear. The V end lost 0 bases, the J end lost 12 bases, and 11 bases lay between the germline ends. The CDR3 has 13 amino acids. Germline V CDR1 and CDR2: LGHNA, YSLEER.

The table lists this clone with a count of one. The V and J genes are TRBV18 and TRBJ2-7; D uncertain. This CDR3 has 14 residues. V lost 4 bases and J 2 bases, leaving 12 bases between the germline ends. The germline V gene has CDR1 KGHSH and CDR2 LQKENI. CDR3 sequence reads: CASSQYNTAYEQYF. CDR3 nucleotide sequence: TGTGCCAGCTCACAGTACAATACAGCCTACGAGCAGTACTTC.

The CDR3 DNA follows: TGTGCCAGCAGCATGGTCGCGGGGGAGCAGTTCTTC. Translating it yields CASSMVAGEQFF. V and J are TRBV21-1 and TRBJ2-1; the table's D call, TRBD2, has no DNA check behind it. TRBV21-1 is described as a pseudogene. The CDR3 length is 12 residues.

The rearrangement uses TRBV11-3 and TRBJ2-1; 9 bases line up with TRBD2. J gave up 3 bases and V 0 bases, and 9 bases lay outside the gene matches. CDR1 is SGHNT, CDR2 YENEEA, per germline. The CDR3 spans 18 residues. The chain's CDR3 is CASSLDQGGTSNYNEQFF. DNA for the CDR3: TGTGCCAGCAGCTTAGATCAAGGGGGGACTAGCAACTACAATGAGCAGTTCTTC.

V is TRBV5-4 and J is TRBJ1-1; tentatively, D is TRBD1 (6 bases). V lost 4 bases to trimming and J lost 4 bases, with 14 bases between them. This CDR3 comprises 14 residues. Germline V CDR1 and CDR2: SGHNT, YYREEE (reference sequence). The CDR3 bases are TGTGCCAGCAGCAACCGGGACACTGGCACTGAAGCTTTCTTT. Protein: CASSNRDTGTEAFF.

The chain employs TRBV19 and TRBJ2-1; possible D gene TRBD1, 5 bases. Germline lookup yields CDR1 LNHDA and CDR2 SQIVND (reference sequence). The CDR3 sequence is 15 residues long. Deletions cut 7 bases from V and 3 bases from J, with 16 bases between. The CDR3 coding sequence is TGTGCCAGTACCCCCCTCGGACACGTCTACAATGAGCAGTTCTTC. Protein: CASTPLGHVYNEQFF. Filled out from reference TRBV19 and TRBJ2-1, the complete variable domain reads DGGITQSPKYLFRKEGQNVTLSCEQNLNHDAMYWYRQDPGQGLRLIYYSQIVNDFQKGDIAEGYSVSREKKESFPLTVTSAQKNPTAFYLCASTPLGHVYNEQFFGPGTRLTVL.

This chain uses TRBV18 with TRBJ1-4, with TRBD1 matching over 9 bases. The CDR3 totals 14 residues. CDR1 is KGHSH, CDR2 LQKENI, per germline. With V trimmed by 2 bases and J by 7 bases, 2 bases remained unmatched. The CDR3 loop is CASSPGTGSEKLFF. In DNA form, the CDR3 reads TGTGCCAGCTCACCAGGGACAGGGAGTGAAAAACTGTTTTTT.

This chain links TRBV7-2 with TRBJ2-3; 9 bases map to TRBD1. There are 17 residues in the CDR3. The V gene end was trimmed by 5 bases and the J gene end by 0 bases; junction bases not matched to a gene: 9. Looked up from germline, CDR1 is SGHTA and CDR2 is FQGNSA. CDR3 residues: CASSQNRDRASTDTQYF. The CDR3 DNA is TGTGCCAGCAGCCAAAACCGGGACAGGGCTAGCACAGATACGCAGTATTTT.

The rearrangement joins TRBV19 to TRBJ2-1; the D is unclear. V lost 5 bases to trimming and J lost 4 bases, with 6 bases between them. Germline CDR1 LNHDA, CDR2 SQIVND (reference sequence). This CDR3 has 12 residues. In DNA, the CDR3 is TGTGCCAGTAGTTTTGGGTACAATGAGCAGTTCTTC. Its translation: CASSFGYNEQFF.

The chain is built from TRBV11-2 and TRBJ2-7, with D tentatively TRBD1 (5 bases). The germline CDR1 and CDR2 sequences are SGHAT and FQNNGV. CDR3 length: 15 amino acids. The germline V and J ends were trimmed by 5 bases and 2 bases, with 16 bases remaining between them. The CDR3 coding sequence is TGTGCCAGCAGCCACATTAGGGGAAAACCCTACGAGCAGTACTTC. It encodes CASSHIRGKPYEQYF. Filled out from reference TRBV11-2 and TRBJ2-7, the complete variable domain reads EAGVAQSPRYKIIEKRQSVAFWCNPISGHATLYWYQQILGQGPKLLIQFQNNGVVDDSQLPKDRFSAERLKGVDSTLKIQPAKLEDSAVYLCASSHIRGKPYEQYFGPGTRLTVT.

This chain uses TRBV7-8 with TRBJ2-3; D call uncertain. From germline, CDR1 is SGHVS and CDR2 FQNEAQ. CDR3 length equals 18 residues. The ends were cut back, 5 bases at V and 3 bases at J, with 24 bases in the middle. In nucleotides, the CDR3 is TGTGCCAGCAGCCCTGGCCGAAAACTTCTTCCCGAGACAGATACGCAGTATTTT. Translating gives CASSPGRKLLPETDTQYF.

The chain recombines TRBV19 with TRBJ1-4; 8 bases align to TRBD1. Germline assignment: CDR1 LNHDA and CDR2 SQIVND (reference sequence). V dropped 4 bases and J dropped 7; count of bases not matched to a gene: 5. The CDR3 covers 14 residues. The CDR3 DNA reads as TGTGCCAGTAGTACGACGGACAGGGTTGAAAAACTGTTTTTT. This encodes CASSTTDRVEKLFF.

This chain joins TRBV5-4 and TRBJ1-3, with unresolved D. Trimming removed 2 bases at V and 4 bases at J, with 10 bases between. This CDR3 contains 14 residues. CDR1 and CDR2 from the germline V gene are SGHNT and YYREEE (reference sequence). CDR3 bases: TGTGCCAGCAGCTTTGGCACGGACGGAAACACCATATATTTT. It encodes CASSFGTDGNTIYF.

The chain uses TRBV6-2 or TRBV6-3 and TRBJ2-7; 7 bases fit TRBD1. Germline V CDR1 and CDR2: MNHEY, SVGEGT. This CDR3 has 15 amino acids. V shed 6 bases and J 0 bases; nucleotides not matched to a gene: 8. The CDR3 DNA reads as TGTGCCAGCAGCGCACTGGGACAGCACTCCTACGAGCAGTACTTC. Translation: CASSALGQHSYEQYF.

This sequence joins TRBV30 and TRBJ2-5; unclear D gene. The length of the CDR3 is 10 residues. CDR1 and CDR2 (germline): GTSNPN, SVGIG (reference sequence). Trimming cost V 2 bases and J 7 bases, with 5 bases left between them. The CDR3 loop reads CAWSLGTQYF. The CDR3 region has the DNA TGTGCCTGGAGTTTGGGGACCCAGTACTTC.

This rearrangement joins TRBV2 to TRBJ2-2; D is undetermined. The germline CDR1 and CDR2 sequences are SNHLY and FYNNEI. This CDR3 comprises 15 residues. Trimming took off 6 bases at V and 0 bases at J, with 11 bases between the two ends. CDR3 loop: CASRGRLPNTGELFF. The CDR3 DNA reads TGTGCCAGCAGAGGACGGCTCCCGAACACCGGGGAGCTGTTTTTT.

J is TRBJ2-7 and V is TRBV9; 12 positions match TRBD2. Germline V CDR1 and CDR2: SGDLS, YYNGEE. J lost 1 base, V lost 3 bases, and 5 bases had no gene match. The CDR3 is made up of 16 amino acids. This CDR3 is CASSGGTSGPSYEQYF. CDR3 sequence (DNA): TGTGCCAGCAGCGGGGGGACTAGCGGGCCTTCCTACGAGCAGTACTTC.

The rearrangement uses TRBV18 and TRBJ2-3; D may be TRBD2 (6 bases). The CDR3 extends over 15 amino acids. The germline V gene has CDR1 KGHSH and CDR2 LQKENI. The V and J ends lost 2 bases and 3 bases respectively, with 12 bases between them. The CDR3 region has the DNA TGTGCCAGCTCACCAGGCGGGAAAAGGACAGATACGCAGTATTTT. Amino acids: CASSPGGKRTDTQYF.

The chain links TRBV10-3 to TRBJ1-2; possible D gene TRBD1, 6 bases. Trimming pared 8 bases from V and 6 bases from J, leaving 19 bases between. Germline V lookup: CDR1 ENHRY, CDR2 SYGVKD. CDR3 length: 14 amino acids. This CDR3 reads CAIGGQGPGDGYTF. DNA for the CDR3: TGTGCCATCGGAGGCCAGGGGCCGGGGGATGGCTACACCTTC.